This TCR beta chain was sequenced for a study of T cell responses to AZD1222 COVID-19 vaccine. Regarding the study as a whole: Reports say nearly half of spike-specific TCRs go after unmutated variant regions.

TCRdb's table, derived via immunoSEQ multiplex PCR, lists solely in-frame clones and lacks some. The table records about 78,000 clones, roughly 87% of them present only once. On this clone itself: The antigen remains undetermined.

V was cut by 6 bases and J by 2 bases, with 11 bases left in between. The CDR3 covers 13 residues. Germline CDR1 reads LNHDA; CDR2 reads SQIVND (reference sequence). The source of this sequence is an adult in good health. The material sequenced was peripheral blood, taken on day 0 of AZD1222 vaccination. The rearrangement links TRBV19 to TRBJ2-7; no firm D call. CDR3 nucleotides: TGTGCCAGTAGCTACACCTCGACCTACGAGCAGTACTTC. It encodes CASSYTSTYEQYF.